A selection of T cell receptor beta chains follows, all from one sample in a study of T cell responses to AZD1222 COVID-19 vaccine. Sequenced by immunoSEQ multiplex PCR; TCRdb stores in-frame clones only, minus some. Among under 150,000 clones listed, approximately 92% were seen once. The sequenced sample was peripheral blood, obtained on day 0 of AZD1222 vaccination. The source of these receptors is an adult in good health. Both conserved end residues are part of each CDR3. The order of the fields is V gene, D gene, clone size, J gene, CDR3 protein, CDR3 DNA. A D gene is named only where the DNA matches it firmly. The size field is filled for only some rows; it gives once, few, many or a size class.

TRBV5-1	TRBD1	once	TRBJ2-7	CASGWDSYEQYF	TGCGCCAGCGGCTGGGACAGCTACGAGCAGTACTTC
TRBV6-1	TRBD1	.	TRBJ1-5	CASSDRTGDQPQHF	TGTGCCAGCAGTGACCGGACAGGGGATCAGCCCCAGCATTTT
TRBV19	.	.	TRBJ1-1	CASREDGSTNTEAFF	TGTGCCAGTAGAGAGGACGGCTCGACAAACACTGAAGCTTTCTTT
TRBV3-1/TRBV3-2	TRBD1	.	TRBJ1-2	CASSRDSENTNGYTF	TGTGCCAGCAGCCGGGACAGTGAGAACACAAATGGCTACACCTTC
TRBV6-2/TRBV6-3	.	.	TRBJ1-4	CASSSHRNNEKLFF	TGTGCCAGCAGTTCGCACAGAAATAATGAAAAACTGTTTTTT
TRBV24-1	.	once	TRBJ1-2	CATSGSGGLGYGYTF	TGTGCCACCAGTGGATCAGGAGGTCTAGGCTATGGCTACACCTTC
TRBV7-2	.	.	TRBJ1-2	CASSLGQGNYGYTF	TGTGCCAGCAGCTTGGGTCAGGGGAACTATGGCTACACCTTC
TRBV5-4	.	.	TRBJ1-4	CASSVTLGSPEKLFF	TGTGCCAGCAGCGTCACCCTGGGGAGTCCTGAAAAACTGTTTTTT
TRBV3-1/TRBV3-2	.	.	TRBJ2-2	CASSQGWTAGELFF	TGTGCCAGCAGCCAAGGATGGACCGCCGGGGAGCTGTTTTTT
TRBV19	.	.	TRBJ1-6	CASSIRQQTSPLHF	TGTGCCAGTAGTATACGGCAGCAGACCTCACCCCTCCACTTT
TRBV6-2/TRBV6-3	TRBD2	.	TRBJ2-1	CASSTGTSGRGSYNEQFF	TGTGCCAGCAGTACAGGGACTAGCGGGAGAGGATCCTACAATGAGCAGTTCTTC
TRBV28	.	.	TRBJ2-3	CASSPLVESGADTQYF	TGTGCCAGCAGTCCCCTGGTGGAGAGTGGGGCGGATACGCAGTATTTT
TRBV12-5	.	.	TRBJ1-4	CASGATNEKLFF	TGTGCTAGTGGCGCAACTAATGAAAAACTGTTTTTT
TRBV6-1	.	.	TRBJ1-3	CASSEVQTTGNTIYF	TGTGCCAGCAGTGAAGTACAGACCACTGGAAACACCATATATTTT
TRBV10-3	.	.	TRBJ2-2	CAMGANTGELFF	TGTGCCATGGGTGCGAACACCGGGGAGCTGTTTTTT
TRBV7-8	TRBD1	few	TRBJ1-1	CASSWDRVRGLNTEAFF	TGTGCCAGCAGCTGGGACAGGGTGAGGGGTCTGAACACTGAAGCTTTCTTT
TRBV4-3	TRBD1	.	TRBJ2-2	CASSLRGPPHTGELFF	TGCGCCAGCAGCCTTAGGGGGCCACCGCACACCGGGGAGCTGTTTTTT
TRBV5-6	TRBD1	.	TRBJ1-1	CASSRQGDTEAFF	TGTGCCAGCAGCCGGCAGGGGGACACTGAAGCTTTCTTT
TRBV5-1	.	.	TRBJ2-1	CASSLFRNGREQFF	TGCGCCAGCAGCTTGTTCCGTAACGGGCGTGAGCAGTTCTTC
TRBV19	.	.	TRBJ2-3	CASSISQGLTDTQYF	TGTGCCAGTAGTATATCTCAGGGTCTCACAGATACGCAGTATTTT
TRBV7-9	TRBD1	.	TRBJ2-7	CASSPDRDRGRYEQYF	TGTGCCAGCAGCCCGGACCGTGACAGGGGGAGGTACGAGCAGTACTTC
TRBV7-9	.	.	TRBJ2-1	CASSPGLEPNEQFF	TGTGCCAGCAGCCCAGGGCTAGAACCCAATGAGCAGTTCTTC
TRBV27	.	.	TRBJ1-1	CASSFVTATGNTEAFF	TGTGCCAGCAGTTTTGTTACGGCGACGGGTAACACTGAAGCTTTCTTT
TRBV2	TRBD1	few	TRBJ2-7	CASSDPGTGLYEQYF	TGTGCCAGCAGTGACCCCGGGACAGGCCTTTACGAGCAGTACTTC
TRBV24-1	TRBD2	.	TRBJ2-2	CATSDRRTSGRGGGNTGELFF	TGTGCCACCAGTGATCGGCGGACTAGCGGGAGGGGTGGGGGGAACACCGGGGAGCTGTTTTTT
TRBV11-2	.	.	TRBJ1-3	CASSLWGTLSSGNTIYF	TGTGCCAGCAGCTTATGGGGGACGTTGAGCTCTGGAAACACCATATATTTT
TRBV28	.	.	TRBJ1-4	CASGSVEKLFF	TGTGCCAGCGGATCAGTTGAAAAACTGTTTTTT
TRBV5-1	.	.	TRBJ1-3	CASSLGLPSGNTIYF	TGCGCCAGCAGCTTGGGGCTGCCCTCTGGAAACACCATATATTTT
TRBV5-4	TRBD1	.	TRBJ1-2	CASSFPGQGGGYTF	TGTGCCAGCAGCTTCCCGGGACAGGGGGGCGGCTACACCTTC
TRBV12-3/TRBV12-4	.	.	TRBJ2-3	CASSRLPGNTQYF	TGTGCCAGCAGCCGACTCCCAGGGAATACGCAGTATTTT
TRBV19	TRBD2	.	TRBJ2-7	CASSMGGLGYEQYF	TGTGCCAGTAGTATGGGGGGACTAGGCTACGAGCAGTACTTC
TRBV10-3	.	.	TRBJ1-2	CAIRAGANYGYTF	TGTGCCATTCGTGCCGGGGCGAACTATGGCTACACCTTC
TRBV5-1	.	.	TRBJ2-5	CASSLEGTQYF	TGCGCCAGCAGCTTGGAGGGGACCCAGTACTTC
TRBV5-1	.	once	TRBJ2-7	CASSLAQASYEQYF	TGCGCCAGCAGCTTGGCCCAGGCCTCCTACGAGCAGTACTTC
TRBV5-1	.	.	TRBJ1-2	CASSRDGYTF	TGCGCCAGCAGCAGAGATGGCTACACCTTC
TRBV18	.	.	TRBJ2-2	CASSPWLNTGELFF	TGTGCCAGCTCACCGTGGCTAAACACCGGGGAGCTGTTTTTT
TRBV19	TRBD1	.	TRBJ1-6	CASGNRGSESPLHF	TGTGCCAGTGGGAACAGGGGATCAGAATCACCCCTCCACTTT
TRBV7-9	.	.	TRBJ2-1	CASSLVTYNEQFF	TGTGCCAGCAGCTTAGTGACCTACAATGAGCAGTTCTTC
TRBV7-7	TRBD2	.	TRBJ2-5	CASSWTLAGDGETQYF	TGTGCCAGCAGCTGGACCCTAGCGGGAGATGGGGAGACCCAGTACTTC
TRBV2	.	.	TRBJ1-5	CASSDSNQPQHF	TGTGCCAGCAGTGATAGCAATCAGCCCCAGCATTTT
TRBV14	.	.	TRBJ2-1	CASSQELAYNEQFF	TGTGCCAGCAGCCAAGAGCTAGCGTACAATGAGCAGTTCTTC
TRBV9	.	.	TRBJ2-2	CASSVGNTGELFF	TGTGCCAGCAGCGTGGGGAATACCGGGGAGCTGTTTTTT
TRBV3-1/TRBV3-2	TRBD2	.	TRBJ2-5	CASSQTSGSSETQYF	TGTGCCAGCAGCCAGACTAGCGGGAGCTCAGAGACCCAGTACTTC
TRBV4-2	TRBD1	few	TRBJ2-7	CASSQGQAGYEQYF	TGTGCCAGCAGCCAGGGACAGGCCGGCTACGAGCAGTACTTC
TRBV28	.	.	TRBJ2-1	CASSSPLLQSNEQFF	TGTGCCAGCAGTAGCCCCCTTTTGCAGTCCAATGAGCAGTTCTTC
TRBV10-3	TRBD2	.	TRBJ2-1	CAISDTGGLSNEQFF	TGTGCCATCAGTGACACGGGAGGGCTTAGCAATGAGCAGTTCTTC
TRBV4-3	.	.	TRBJ1-3	CASSQGGNTIYF	TGCGCCAGCAGCCAAGGTGGAAACACCATATATTTT
TRBV3-1/TRBV3-2	TRBD2	.	TRBJ2-3	CASSFKTSGSPDTQYF	TGTGCCAGCAGCTTTAAGACTAGCGGGAGCCCAGATACGCAGTATTTT
TRBV27	.	.	TRBJ1-2	CASSLRGVQDGYTF	TGTGCCAGCAGTTTACGGGGTGTACAAGATGGCTACACCTTC